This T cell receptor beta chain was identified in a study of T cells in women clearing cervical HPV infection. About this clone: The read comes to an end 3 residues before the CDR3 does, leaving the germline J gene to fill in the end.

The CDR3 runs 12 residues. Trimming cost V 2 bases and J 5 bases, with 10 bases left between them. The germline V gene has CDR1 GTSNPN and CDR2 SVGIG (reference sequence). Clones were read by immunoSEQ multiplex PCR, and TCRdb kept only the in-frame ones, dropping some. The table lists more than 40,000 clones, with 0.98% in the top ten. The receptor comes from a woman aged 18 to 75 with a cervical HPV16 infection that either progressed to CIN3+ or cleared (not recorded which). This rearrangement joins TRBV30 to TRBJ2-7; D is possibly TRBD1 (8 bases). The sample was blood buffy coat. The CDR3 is CAWSTGGDEQYF. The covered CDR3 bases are TGTGCCTGGAGTACAGGGGGGGACGAG.